This is a list of T cell receptor beta chains from one sample in a study of tumor and adjacent non-tumor tissue in lung cancer. TCRdb re-called the multiplex PCR reads through MiXCR, storing one row per CDR3 protein. The data show tens of thousands of distinct CDR3 sequences, around two thirds seen once. The sequencing input was distant non-tumor lung tissue. The source of these receptors is an older man with non-small cell lung cancer. CDR3s include the opening cysteine and the closing phenylalanine or tryptophan. D genes are given only for firm matches. Expanded clones get a size class; other rows say once, few or many, or leave the size out.

TRBJ2-2,TRBV4-2,TRBD2,many,TGTGCCAGCAGCCACCCCTACACCGGGACTAGCAGCACCGGGGAGCTGTTTTTT,CASSHPYTGTSSTGELFF
TRBJ2-3,TRBV4-2,NA,NA,TGTGCCAGCAGCCATCAGGAGGGCAGTCCTCAGCCCCAGTATTTT,CASSHQEGSPQPQYF
TRBJ2-1,TRBV7-3,TRBD2,NA,TGTGCCAGCAGCCCTAGCGGGAGTATAAATGAGCAGTTCTTC,CASSPSGSINEQFF
TRBJ2-7,TRBV28,NA,few,TGTGCCAGCAGTTTAGAAAAGCCCTACGAGCAGTACTTC,CASSLEKPYEQYF
TRBJ2-1,TRBV28,NA,many,TGTGCCAGCAGCTCCCCCCCATTCTCGGACGGGACCTTCGCCTACAATGAGCAGTTCTTC,CASSSPPFSDGTFAYNEQFF
TRBJ2-2,TRBV7-2,TRBD2,NA,TGTGCCAACAGCAGAGGAGGGCTAGCGGGAGAGAGGGCCGGGGAGCTGTTTTTT,CANSRGGLAGERAGELFF
TRBJ1-5,TRBV11-2,NA,NA,TGTACCAGCAGCTTAGGAGGGGTCGCTAATCAGCCCCAGCATTTT,CTSSLGGVANQPQHF
TRBJ2-4,TRBV10-2,NA,NA,TGCGCCAGCAGGGACCTGGAGAACATTCAGTACTTC,CASRDLENIQYF
TRBJ2-1,TRBV11-2,NA,NA,TGCGTCAGCAGCTTAGGTCTGAGGACCATTGGCAATGAGCAGTTCTTC,CVSSLGLRTIGNEQFF
TRBJ2-3,TRBV7-3,NA,NA,TGTGCCAGCAGCTGGACTTCCGCTAGCACAGATACGCAGTATTTT,CASSWTSASTDTQYF
TRBJ1-2,TRBV30,NA,NA,TGTGCCTGGAGGACTGCATGGGGCGTGGGAGACTACACCTTC,CAWRTAWGVGDYTF
TRBJ2-7,TRBV11-2,NA,NA,TGTGCCAGCAACCAGGGTTTCACCTACAACGTGCAGTACTTC,CASNQGFTYNVQYF
TRBJ1-4,TRBV4-2,TRBD1,NA,TGTGCCAACAGTCAAGGGGACAGTGGGGAAAAACTGTTTTTT,CANSQGDSGEKLFF
TRBJ1-1,TRBV11-3,NA,NA,TGTGCCAGCAACCGCAGCGTGACAAATATGAACACTGAAGCTCTCTTT,CASNRSVTNMNTEALF
TRBJ2-2,TRBV11-2,NA,NA,TGTGCCAGCAGCCTACTGGGGACGTTGTTCGCCGGGAAGCTGTTCTTT,CASSLLGTLFAGKLFF
TRBJ1-1,TRBV5-5,NA,many,TGTGCCAGCAGTTCAATACTAACCGGGAACTTGCGCGAAGCTTTCTTT,CASSSILTGNLREAFF
TRBJ2-3,TRBV12-3/TRBV12-4,NA,many,TGTGCCAGCAATAGGAGGAATACGCAGTATTTT,CASNRRNTQYF
TRBJ2-7,TRBV11-2,NA,NA,TGTGCCAGCGGCTCCCGGGCTTACTACGAGCAGTACTTT,CASGSRAYYEQYF
TRBJ2-7,TRBV29-1,NA,NA,TGCAACGTCTCCGTGTGGCAGGGAATAGACGAGCAGTACTTC,CNVSVWQGIDEQYF
TRBJ2-5,TRBV11-2,TRBD1,NA,TGTGCCAGCAGCCCGGGGCAGGGGGCGTTGGGGACCCGGTACTTC,CASSPGQGALGTRYF
TRBJ1-2,TRBV10-3,TRBD1,many,TGTGCCATCACCACAGGGGGCTCTGGCTACACCTTC,CAITTGGSGYTF
TRBJ2-7,TRBV6-5,NA,NA,TGTGCCAGCAGTCACTCCTCGGACAGTGGAAGTAAGCTGTACTTC,CASSHSSDSGSKLYF
TRBJ1-4,TRBV6-5,NA,many,TGTGCCAGCAAGGCCCAGGGAAGTCCTAATGAAAAACTGTTTTTT,CASKAQGSPNEKLFF
TRBJ2-5,TRBV11-2,NA,NA,TGTACCAGCAGTTTAGTCGGCAGGGGATTGGGAGAGACCCAGTACTTC,CTSSLVGRGLGETQYF
TRBJ2-1,TRBV7-9,TRBD2,NA,TGTGCCAACATCCGACTAGCGGCAGGGGCTATTAATGAGCAGTTCTTC,CANIRLAAGAINEQFF
TRBJ2-7,TRBV11-2,NA,NA,TGTGCCAGGAGCTTAGAGGTTCGAAGACACGAGCAGCACTTC,CARSLEVRRHEQHF
TRBJ2-5,TRBV18,NA,many,TGTGCCAGCTCACAGGGGTTCCAAGAGACCCAGTACTTC,CASSQGFQETQYF
TRBJ2-3,TRBV11-1,NA,medium-sized,TGTGCCAGCAGCTTCTCCATCGGCCCCAGGGATACGCAGTATTTT,CASSFSIGPRDTQYF
TRBJ2-7,TRBV11-2,NA,NA,TGTACCAGCAGCTTATTCCCAGGGACGTCCTACGGGCAGTACTTC,CTSSLFPGTSYGQYF
TRBJ2-5,TRBV11-2,NA,NA,TGTGCCAGCAGCTCCTGCGAGGGTCAAGAGACACAGTACTTC,CASSSCEGQETQYF
TRBJ1-1,TRBV6-5,NA,NA,TGTGTCAGCAGCCGGACGGTGAACACTGAAGCTTTCTTT,CVSSRTVNTEAFF
TRBJ1-1,TRBV11-1,NA,medium-sized,TGTGCCAGCATAGGTCGGATGAACACTGAAGCTTTCTTT,CASIGRMNTEAFF
TRBJ1-1,TRBV11-2,TRBD1,NA,TGTGCTAGCAGCCCAAACAGGGGGCAGACTAAAGCTTTCTTT,CASSPNRGQTKAFF
TRBJ2-7,TRBV6-5,TRBD2,many,TGTGCCAGCAGGCGACTAGCGGGAGGCCAGGGCGAGCAGTACTTC,CASRRLAGGQGEQYF
TRBJ2-1,TRBV10-3,TRBD1,many,TGTGCCATCAGTGACCGGGACAGGGCGTTCAATGAGCAGTTCTTC,CAISDRDRAFNEQFF
TRBJ2-5,TRBV7-8,TRBD1,NA,TGTGCCAGCAGCTTCAACAGGGGGTGGGAGACCCAGTACTTC,CASSFNRGWETQYF
TRBJ2-5,TRBV11-2,NA,once,TGTACCAGCAGGTTAGAAGGGCACCAAGAGACCCAGTACTTC,CTSRLEGHQETQYF
TRBJ2-7,TRBV11-2,NA,NA,TGTGCCAGCGGCTCGGAGACCGAGCAGTACTTC,CASGSETEQYF
TRBJ1-5,TRBV20-1,NA,NA,TGCAGCGTTGGGGGGGCTTTATTCGATCAACACCAGCATTTT,CSVGGALFDQHQHF
TRBJ2-7,TRBV29-1,NA,many,TGCAGCGTTGCAGATCCCCACTACGAGCAGTACTTC,CSVADPHYEQYF
TRBJ2-5,TRBV11-2,NA,NA,TGTGCCAGCAGCTTAATCGACAGGGGATTGGGAGGGACCCAATACTTC,CASSLIDRGLGGTQYF
TRBJ2-3,TRBV6-5,NA,NA,TGTGCCATCAGTTACGCCCGGGATAGAGAAACCGATCAGCCCCAGTATTTT,CAISYARDRETDQPQYF
TRBJ2-7,TRBV29-1,NA,many,TGCAGCGTTCCACTCAGCTCCTACGAGCAGTACTTC,CSVPLSSYEQYF
TRBJ2-7,TRBV29-1,NA,many,TGCAGCGTTGAAGAACGTGGGTCGGCAAACGAGCAGTACTTC,CSVEERGSANEQYF
TRBJ1-6,TRBV6-5,NA,NA,TGTGCCAGCCACACGGGGGATTATAATTCACCCCTACACTTT,CASHTGDYNSPLHF
TRBJ2-2,TRBV5-6,NA,NA,TGTGCCAGCAGCCTGGCACGGGGGTATACCGGGGAGCTGTTTTTT,CASSLARGYTGELFF